These 22 T cell receptor beta chains came from one sample sequenced in a study of T cells in women clearing cervical HPV infection. Assay used: immunoSEQ multiplex PCR; TCRdb lists only in-frame clones, some missing. Its table records tens of thousands of clones. The source material was blood buffy coat. The origin of the receptors is a woman aged 18 to 75 with a cervical HPV16 infection that either progressed to CIN3+ or cleared (not recorded which).

On this clone itself: The CDR3 is cut off 3 residues early in the read; its end comes from the germline J gene. The chain recombines TRBV18 with TRBJ2-1; possible D gene TRBD1, 5 bases. CDR3 size: 15 residues. Trimming took 1 base from V and 5 from J, leaving 12 bases between them. CDR1 and CDR2 from the germline V gene are KGHSH and LQKENI. CDR3 sequence reads: CASSPLLQGDNEQFF. The covered CDR3 bases are TGTGCCAGCTCACCACTCTTACAAGGGGACAATGAG.

The CDR3 loop reads CASSSAGTQEAFF. CDR3 DNA (partial): TGTGCCAGCAGCTCCGCCGGGACACAGGAA. The V and J genes are TRBV7-9 and TRBJ1-1, with D possibly matching TRBD1 (6 bases). The read ends 3 residues before the CDR3 terminus; that terminus is restored from the germline J gene. The length of the CDR3 is 13 residues. Germline V gene lookup returns CDR1 SEHNR and CDR2 FQNEAQ (reference sequence).

The CDR3 loop is CATSRDLAGGTETQYF. CDR3 DNA, as far as it was read: TGTGCCACCAGCAGAGATCTAGCGGGGGGAACGGAGACC. V and J are TRBV15 and TRBJ2-5, with 11 bases fitting TRBD2. The read gets to within 3 residues of the CDR3 end, and the germline J gene fills in the rest. Looked up from germline, CDR1 is LNHNV and CDR2 is YYDKDF (reference sequence). The length of the CDR3 is 16 residues. V trimming: 0 bases; J trimming: 5 bases; junction bases outside the gene matches: 5.

Points on this clone: The CDR3 end lies 3 residues beyond the end of the read and is filled in from the germline J gene. The chain is built from TRBV7-8 and TRBJ1-1; no clear D. The V gene's germline CDR1 is SGHVS and CDR2 FQNEAQ. Trimming left V 6 bases short and J 1 base short, with 12 bases between. This CDR3 spans 14 amino acids. The covered CDR3 bases are TGTGCCAGCAGTCAGGATGGCGCGAACACTGAA. Protein sequence: CASSQDGANTE. The full CDR3 sequence reads CASSQDGANTEAFF.

For this clone: The read falls 3 residues short of the CDR3 end, and the missing part is taken from the germline J gene. V and J are TRBV20-1 and TRBJ1-3, with D perhaps matching TRBD1 (5 bases). V lost 6 bases and J 3 bases, leaving 12 bases between the germline ends. Germline CDR1 DFQATT, CDR2 SNEGSKA (reference sequence). CDR3 size: 13 residues. CDR3 amino acids: CSATRGSGNTIYF. The DNA read from the CDR3 is TGCAGTGCGACCCGGGGGAGTGGAAACACC.

Of note for this clone: The DNA ends 3 residues before the CDR3 does, and the rest of the CDR3 is filled in from the germline J gene. V gene TRBV19 combines with J gene TRBJ1-4; D uncertain. The CDR3 contains 15 residues. V lost 4 bases to trimming and J lost 4 bases, with 13 bases between them. From germline, CDR1 is LNHDA and CDR2 SQIVND (reference sequence). Partial CDR3 DNA: TGTGCCAGTAGTACATCGGGGAGATTTAATGAAAAA. Amino acids: CASSTSGRFNEK. The full CDR3 reads CASSTSGRFNEKLFF.

About this clone itself: The sequenced fragment ends 3 residues before the CDR3 boundary, so the rest is inferred from the germline J gene. The rearrangement uses TRBV7-3 and TRBJ1-6, with D possibly being TRBD1 (5 bases). In germline, CDR1 is SGHTA, CDR2 FQGTGA. This CDR3 contains 15 residues. V was pared by 5 bases and J by 5 bases, with 13 bases between. CDR3 DNA (partial): TGTGCCAGCAGCCCCGTGGGGGGGAATAATTCACCC. This translates into CASSPVGGNNSP. The full CDR3 protein is CASSPVGGNNSPLHF.

Points on this clone: The observed sequence ends 3 residues before the CDR3 terminus, with the missing tail filled in from the germline J gene. J is TRBJ2-5 and V is TRBV5-4, with TRBD1 matching over 7 bases. This CDR3 contains 16 residues. V shed 1 base, J shed 2 bases, and the junction held 8 bases outside the gene matches. The germline gives CDR1 SGHNT, CDR2 YYREEE (reference sequence). The CDR3 bases that were read are TGTGCCAGCAGCTTGAGCAGGGGGTTGGCTCAAGAGACC. It specifies CASSLSRGLAQET. In full, the CDR3 reads CASSLSRGLAQETQYF.

Note on this clone: The CDR3 end is not reached by the read, which stops 3 residues before it; the germline J gene fills it in. The chain uses TRBV7-3 and TRBJ2-1; D may be TRBD2 (5 bases). Germline assignment: CDR1 SGHTA and CDR2 FQGTGA. Trimming pared 5 bases from V and 4 bases from J, leaving 9 bases between. The CDR3 spans 13 residues. CDR3: CASSAGLYNEQFF. The part of the CDR3 DNA that was read is TGTGCCAGCAGCGCCGGACTGTACAATGAG.

Measured by frequency, this clone is medium-sized. The read terminates 3 residues ahead of where the CDR3 ends, so the germline J gene completes it. The gene calls are TRBV19 and TRBJ2-5, with TRBD2 matching 9 bases. V lost 7 bases to trimming and J lost 4 bases; unmatched junction nucleotides: 13. CDR1 LNHDA and CDR2 SQIVND come from the germline V gene (reference sequence). The CDR3 length is 16 residues. The chain's CDR3 is CASTPSLSGGGETQYF. The CDR3 bases that were read are TGTGCCAGTACCCCCTCCCTTAGCGGGGGTGGAGAGACC. Together with reference TRBV19 and TRBJ2-5, the CDR3 gives the full variable domain: DGGITQSPKYLFRKEGQNVTLSCEQNLNHDAMYWYRQDPGQGLRLIYYSQIVNDFQKGDIAEGYSVSREKKESFPLTVTSAQKNPTAFYLCASTPSLSGGGETQYFGPGTRLLVL.

With respect to this clone: Read sequence stops 3 residues before the CDR3 end, and the germline J gene provides the missing end. The chain carries TRBV19 and TRBJ2-4; no clear D. CDR1 and CDR2 (germline): LNHDA, SQIVND (reference sequence). V lost 0 bases and J lost 2, with 8 bases in between. The CDR3 contains 15 residues. CDR3 sequence: CASSIDHGSKNIQYF. The sequenced CDR3 bases are TGTGCCAGTAGTATAGATCACGGTTCCAAAAACATT.

CDR3 in amino acids: CASSLSQGIRNEQFF. The sequenced part of the CDR3 DNA is TGCGCCAGCAGCTTATCACAGGGGATTCGGAATGAG. This chain links TRBV5-1 with TRBJ2-1, with TRBD1 matching over 7 bases. The read comes to an end 3 residues before the CDR3 does, leaving the germline J gene to fill in the end. V shed 2 bases, J shed 7 bases, and the junction held 9 bases outside the gene matches. Looked up from germline, CDR1 is SGHRS and CDR2 is YFSETQ. CDR3 length: 15 amino acids.

Details on this clone: The observed sequence ends 3 residues before the CDR3 terminus, with the missing tail filled in from the germline J gene. This sequence joins TRBV5-6 and TRBJ2-7; D perhaps matches TRBD2 (6 bases). Trimming took off 3 bases at V and 4 bases at J, with 17 bases between the two ends. From germline, CDR1 is SGHDT and CDR2 YYEEEE. This CDR3 region has 15 residues. The CDR3 here is CASSWGEQVWYEQYF. The DNA read from the CDR3 is TGTGCCAGCAGCTGGGGGGAGCAGGTCTGGTACGAG.

Comments on this clone: With the read ending 3 residues before the CDR3 end, the germline J gene is used to fill in that end. The chain has TRBV6-4 and TRBJ1-1, with a possible D match to TRBD1 (5 bases). The germline CDR1 and CDR2 sequences are MRHNA and SNTAGT. The CDR3 totals 12 residues. V shed 2 bases and J shed 7 bases, with 8 bases lying between them. The CDR3 loop is CASSDLQDEAFF. The CDR3 DNA, read in part, is TGTGCCAGCAGTGACCTACAGGATGAA.

In regard to this clone: The sequence runs out 3 residues before the end of the CDR3; the remainder is reconstructed from the germline J gene. This chain uses TRBV5-1 with TRBJ2-7; D call uncertain. This CDR3 contains 15 residues. The V end lost 5 bases, the J end lost 6 bases, and 21 bases lay between the germline ends. The germline V gene has CDR1 SGHRS and CDR2 YFSETQ. The CDR3 spells CASSMAVALLGEQYF. The CDR3 DNA, read in part, is TGCGCCAGCAGTATGGCCGTAGCTCTACTTGGCGAG.

As for this clone: The CDR3 is cut off 3 residues early in the read; its end comes from the germline J gene. The chain carries TRBV6-2 or TRBV6-3 and TRBJ2-6; possibly TRBD2 for D (7 bases). Germline V gene sequence: CDR1 MNHEY, CDR2 SVGEGT. The CDR3 is 17 residues long. Trimming shortened V by 4 bases and J by 0 bases, and 13 bases separated the two germline ends. The CDR3 loop reads CASSWGGLGSGANVLTF. The covered CDR3 bases are TGTGCCAGCAGTTGGGGGGGGCTGGGCTCTGGGGCCAACGTC.

Comment on this clone: The CDR3 goes on 3 residues after the read ends, and that part is filled in from the germline J gene. This CDR3 is also generated by other DNA sequences in the sample. The chain combines TRBV5-6 with TRBJ2-5; a weak D match, TRBD2 (7 bases). Trimming shortened V by 3 bases and J by 5 bases, and 14 bases separated the two germline ends. From germline, CDR1 is SGHDT and CDR2 YYEEEE. CDR3 length: 14 residues. CDR3 residues: CASSSGGRDETQYF. Partial CDR3 DNA: TGTGCCAGCAGCTCGGGGGGCCGGGATGAGACC.

Comment on this clone: The CDR3 is cut off 3 residues early in the read; its end comes from the germline J gene. J is TRBJ2-7 and V is TRBV2; TRBD1 matches 9 bases. CDR1 is SNHLY and CDR2 is FYNNEI in the germline V gene. This CDR3 is built from 15 residues. Germline trimming cut 3 bases from V and 2 bases from J; bases unmatched to any gene: 5. The CDR3 DNA, read in part, is TGTGCCAGCAGTGACTGGACAGGGGATACCTACGAG. It translates to CASSDWTGDTYE. The whole CDR3 reads CASSDWTGDTYEQYF.

Notes on this clone: Sequencing ends 3 residues short of the CDR3 end; the germline J gene provides the rest. The V gene is TRBV19, the J gene TRBJ1-6; TRBD1 is a possible D gene (5 bases). CDR3 length equals 17 residues. Germline V gene sequence: CDR1 LNHDA, CDR2 SQIVND (reference sequence). The V gene lost 0 bases and the J gene lost 2 bases, with 11 bases spanning the gap. The DNA read from the CDR3 is TGTGCCAGTAGTATAGATACGGGGGGGACCTATAATTCACCC. Amino acids: CASSIDTGGTYNSP. Given in full, the CDR3 is CASSIDTGGTYNSPLHF. Using reference TRBV19 and TRBJ1-6 for the parts outside the CDR3, the full variable domain is DGGITQSPKYLFRKEGQNVTLSCEQNLNHDAMYWYRQDPGQGLRLIYYSQIVNDFQKGDIAEGYSVSREKKESFPLTVTSAQKNPTAFYLCASSIDTGGTYNSPLHFGNGTRLTVT.

On this clone: With the read ending 3 residues before the CDR3 end, the germline J gene is used to fill in that end. The gene calls are TRBV9 and TRBJ2-1; the D is unclear. Germline lookup yields CDR1 SGDLS and CDR2 YYNGEE. Trimming cost V 0 bases and J 1 base, with 8 bases left between them. The CDR3 has 15 amino acids. CDR3 in amino acids: CASSVGQVSYNEQFF. Incomplete CDR3 DNA: TGTGCCAGCAGCGTAGGTCAGGTGTCCTACAATGAG.

Comment on this clone: The read ends 3 residues shy of where the CDR3 ends; the end is completed using the germline J gene. The V and J genes are TRBV7-2 and TRBJ2-5, with TRBD2 identical over 7 bases. The CDR3 extends over 13 amino acids. The junction had 3 bases not matched to a gene; V was cut back by 3 bases and J by 5 bases. The V gene's germline CDR1 is SGHTA and CDR2 FQGNSA. The sequenced part of the CDR3 DNA is TGTGCCAGCAGCTTCCAACTAGCGGAGACC. Amino acids: CASSFQLAET. The entire CDR3 sequence reads CASSFQLAETQYF. The full variable domain, with the rest looked up from reference TRBV7-2 and TRBJ2-5, is GAGVSQSPSNKVTEKGKDVELRCDPISGHTALYWYRQSLGQGLEFLIYFQGNSAPDKSGLPSDRFSAERTGGSVSTLTIQRTQQEDSAVYLCASSFQLAETQYFGPGTRLLVL.

A note on this clone: From the germline J gene comes the end of the CDR3, since the read stops 3 residues before it. V gene TRBV2 combines with J gene TRBJ2-2, with a weak D call TRBD1 (5 bases). Trimming cost V 6 bases and J 4 bases, with 18 bases left between them. The CDR3 spans 16 residues. Germline V gene lookup returns CDR1 SNHLY and CDR2 FYNNEI. CDR3: CASSALVQVSTGELFF. The covered CDR3 bases are TGTGCCAGCAGCGCATTAGTACAGGTGTCCACCGGGGAG. Based on the CDR3 plus reference TRBV2 and TRBJ2-2, the full variable domain is EPEVTQTPSHQVTQMGQEVILRCVPISNHLYFYWYRQILGQKVEFLVSFYNNEISEKSEIFDDQFSVERPDGSNFTLKIRSTKLEDSAMYFCASSALVQVSTGELFFGEGSRLTVL.